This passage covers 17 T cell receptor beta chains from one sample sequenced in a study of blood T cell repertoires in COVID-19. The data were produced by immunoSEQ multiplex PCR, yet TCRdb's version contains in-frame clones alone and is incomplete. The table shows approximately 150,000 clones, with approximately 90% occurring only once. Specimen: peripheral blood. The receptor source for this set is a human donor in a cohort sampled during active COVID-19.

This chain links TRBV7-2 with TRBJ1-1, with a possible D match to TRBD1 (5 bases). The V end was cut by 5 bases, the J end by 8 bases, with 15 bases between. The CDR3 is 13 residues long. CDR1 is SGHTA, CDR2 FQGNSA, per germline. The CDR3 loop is CASSPPLRQEAFF. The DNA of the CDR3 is TGTGCCAGCAGCCCACCCTTGCGACAGGAAGCTTTCTTT.

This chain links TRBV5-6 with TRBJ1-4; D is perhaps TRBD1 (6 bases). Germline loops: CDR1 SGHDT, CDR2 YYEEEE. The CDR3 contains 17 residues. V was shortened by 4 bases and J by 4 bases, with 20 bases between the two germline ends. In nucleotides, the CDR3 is TGTGCCAGCAGCGAATTTGGAGACGGACAGATTAATGAAAAACTGTTTTTT. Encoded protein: CASSEFGDGQINEKLFF.

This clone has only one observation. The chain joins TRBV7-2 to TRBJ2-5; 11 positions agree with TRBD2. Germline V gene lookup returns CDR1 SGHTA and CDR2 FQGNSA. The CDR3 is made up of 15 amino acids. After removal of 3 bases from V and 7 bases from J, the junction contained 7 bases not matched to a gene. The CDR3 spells CASSLGTSGLGTQYF. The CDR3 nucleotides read TGTGCCAGCAGCTTGGGGACTAGCGGACTGGGGACCCAGTACTTC.

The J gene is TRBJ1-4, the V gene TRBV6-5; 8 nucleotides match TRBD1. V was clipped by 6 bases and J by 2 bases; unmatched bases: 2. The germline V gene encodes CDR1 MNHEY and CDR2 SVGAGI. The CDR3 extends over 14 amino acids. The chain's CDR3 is CASRDRVTNEKLFF. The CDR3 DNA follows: TGTGCCAGCAGGGACAGGGTTACTAATGAAAAACTGTTTTTT.

The CDR3 protein is CASSLLSGESGNTIYF. The CDR3 DNA reads TGCGCCAGCAGCTTACTCTCCGGGGAGTCTGGAAACACCATATATTTT. The V gene is TRBV5-1, the J gene TRBJ1-3; no clear D gene. Germline CDR1 is SGHRS and CDR2 is YFSETQ. The CDR3 is 16 amino acids. Trimming shortened V by 2 bases and J by 1 base, and 13 bases separated the two germline ends.

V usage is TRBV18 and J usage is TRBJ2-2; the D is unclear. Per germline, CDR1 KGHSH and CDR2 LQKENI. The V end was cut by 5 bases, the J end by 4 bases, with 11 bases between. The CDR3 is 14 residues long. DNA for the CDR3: TGTGCCAGCTCAACAGCCGGTGGCACCGGGGAGCTGTTTTTT. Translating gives CASSTAGGTGELFF.

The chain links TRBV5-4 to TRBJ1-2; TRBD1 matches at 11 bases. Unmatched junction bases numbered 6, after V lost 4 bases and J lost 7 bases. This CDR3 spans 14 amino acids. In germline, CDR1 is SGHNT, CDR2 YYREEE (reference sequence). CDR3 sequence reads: CASSQGQGARGYTF. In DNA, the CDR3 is TGTGCCAGCAGCCAAGGACAGGGGGCGCGTGGCTACACCTTC.

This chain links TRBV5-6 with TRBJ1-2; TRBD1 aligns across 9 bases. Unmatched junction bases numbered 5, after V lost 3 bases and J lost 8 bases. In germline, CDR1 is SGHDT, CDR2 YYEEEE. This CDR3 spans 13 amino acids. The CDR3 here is CASSWDREEGYTF. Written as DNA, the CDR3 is TGTGCCAGCAGCTGGGACAGGGAGGAAGGCTACACCTTC.

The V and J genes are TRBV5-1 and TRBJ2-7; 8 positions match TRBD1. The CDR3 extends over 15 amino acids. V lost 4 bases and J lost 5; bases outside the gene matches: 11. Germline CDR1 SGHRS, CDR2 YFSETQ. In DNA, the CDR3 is TGCGCCAGCAGCCGCCGCGACAGGGGAGTCGACGAGCAGTACTTC. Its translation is CASSRRDRGVDEQYF.

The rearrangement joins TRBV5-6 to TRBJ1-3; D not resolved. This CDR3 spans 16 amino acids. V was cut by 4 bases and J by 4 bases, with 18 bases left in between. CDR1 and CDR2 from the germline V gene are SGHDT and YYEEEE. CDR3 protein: CASSVRLGEVGNTIYF. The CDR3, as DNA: TGTGCCAGCAGCGTGCGACTGGGAGAGGTGGGAAACACCATATATTTT.

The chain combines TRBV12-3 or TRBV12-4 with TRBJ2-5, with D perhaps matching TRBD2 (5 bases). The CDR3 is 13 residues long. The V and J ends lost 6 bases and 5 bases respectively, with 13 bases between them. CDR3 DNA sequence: TGTGCCAGCAGCGGAGGATTTCGGGAGACCCAGTACTTC. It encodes CASSGGFRETQYF.

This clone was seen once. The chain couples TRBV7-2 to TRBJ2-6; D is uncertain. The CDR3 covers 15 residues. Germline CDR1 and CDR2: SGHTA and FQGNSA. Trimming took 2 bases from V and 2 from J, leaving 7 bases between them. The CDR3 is CASSLSVTGANVLTF. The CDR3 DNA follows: TGTGCCAGCAGCTTATCGGTAACTGGGGCCAACGTCCTGACTTTC.

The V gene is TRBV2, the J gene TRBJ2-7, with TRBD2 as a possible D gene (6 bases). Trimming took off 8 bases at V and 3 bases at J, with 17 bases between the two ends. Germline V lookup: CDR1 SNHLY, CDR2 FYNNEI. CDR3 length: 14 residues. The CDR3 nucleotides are TGTGCCAGCGGCGTCCGGCCCGGGAGCTACGAGCAGTACTTC. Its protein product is CASGVRPGSYEQYF. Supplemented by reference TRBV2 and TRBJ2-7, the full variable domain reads EPEVTQTPSHQVTQMGQEVILRCVPISNHLYFYWYRQILGQKVEFLVSFYNNEISEKSEIFDDQFSVERPDGSNFTLKIRSTKLEDSAMYFCASGVRPGSYEQYFGPGTRLTVT.

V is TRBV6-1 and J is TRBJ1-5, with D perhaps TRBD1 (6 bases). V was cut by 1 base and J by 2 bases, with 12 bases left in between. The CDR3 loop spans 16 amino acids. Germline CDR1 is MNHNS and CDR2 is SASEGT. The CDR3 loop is CASSEEGGGGNQPQHF. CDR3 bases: TGTGCCAGCAGTGAAGAGGGAGGGGGGGGCAATCAGCCCCAGCATTTT.

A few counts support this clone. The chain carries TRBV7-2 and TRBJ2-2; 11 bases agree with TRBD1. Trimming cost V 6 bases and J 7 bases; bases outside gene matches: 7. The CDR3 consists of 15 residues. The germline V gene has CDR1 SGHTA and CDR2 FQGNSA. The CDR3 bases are TGTGCCAGCAGTCAGGACAGGGGGCTTCACGGGGAGCTGTTTTTT. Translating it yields CASSQDRGLHGELFF. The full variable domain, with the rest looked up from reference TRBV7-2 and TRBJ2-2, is GAGVSQSPSNKVTEKGKDVELRCDPISGHTALYWYRQSLGQGLEFLIYFQGNSAPDKSGLPSDRFSAERTGGSVSTLTIQRTQQEDSAVYLCASSQDRGLHGELFFGEGSRLTVL.

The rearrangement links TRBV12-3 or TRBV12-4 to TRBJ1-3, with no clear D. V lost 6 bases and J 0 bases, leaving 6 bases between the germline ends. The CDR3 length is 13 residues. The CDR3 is CASRQSSGNTIYF. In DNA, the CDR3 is TGTGCCAGCAGACAGAGCTCTGGAAACACCATATATTTT.

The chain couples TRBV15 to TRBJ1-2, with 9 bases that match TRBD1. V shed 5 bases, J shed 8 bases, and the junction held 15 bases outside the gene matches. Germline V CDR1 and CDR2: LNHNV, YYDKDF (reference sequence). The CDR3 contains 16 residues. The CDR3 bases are TGTGCCACCAGCGACCAACAGGGGGCGAATTTGGGAGGCTACACCTTC. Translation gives CATSDQQGANLGGYTF.